The following is a T cell receptor beta chain sequence with its context. This clonotype was counted a few times. This clone's antigen is unknown. No qualities accompany the bases; no much larger clone lies one base away. To prepare the library, RACE was applied. These reads were obtained on a NextSeq 500. During library preparation, unique molecular identifiers were attached to individual cDNA molecules so that TCRs could be counted quantitatively and reproducibly. For every blood RNA sample, sequencing covered both the TCR alpha and TCR beta chains. The authors' analysis ran thus. Samples had a median of roughly 100,000 TCRs, with a range from roughly 23,224 to 700,000. V, J and CDR3 annotation of the TCR reads was performed with the Decombinator software suite. For the PS versus PT1 abundance plots, all samples were subsampled to the same number of TCRs (28,000). TCRs were defined as expanded if absent before sensitization and observed at least eight times at the 2-week time point. The public reads were reanalyzed by TCRdb: fastp trimming at Q25, MiXCR alignment, in-frame beta chains only. CDR3 protein sequences are deduplicated, and each keeps its most common genes and DNA. The V and J calls, along with clone size, are taken from TCRdb and not from the paper's own processing. The sample has over 55,000 distinct CDR3 sequences on record, roughly 10% of them singletons. 1.4% of the sample goes to the ten largest clones.

This specimen's time point label, per the study, means: patch test 3, about 24 weeks after DPC sensitization. The treatment or condition label, read with the paper, signifies: therapeutic diphenylcyclopropenone sensitization with weekly scalp DPC. At each patch-test visit, blood was drawn before the patch test was applied. Eligible patients were aged 18 to 70, diagnosed with alopecia, deemed suitable for DPC therapy, and excluded if pregnant. Unfractionated whole blood was collected in Tempus Blood RNA tubes, and total RNA was extracted from that blood. This sample is drawn from a study of human T cells and chemical hapten exposure (TCRdb year 2021). Study-level background: For sensitization, 2% DPC in acetone was applied to a 2 cm by 2 cm area of upper inner arm skin. Peripheral blood TCR repertoire changes were tracked in vivo in alopecia patients during primary and secondary sensitization to the hapten diphenylcyclopropenone (DPC). Patch testing was done on the upper back using Finn chambers containing 0.01% DPC, and results were scored after 6 days according to International Contact Dermatitis Research Group standards. Libraries were combined into a pool for sequencing, and differences in TCR yield between samples came mainly from small differences in library volumes within the pool. Most of the patients in the cohort were female, and the cohort covered alopecia areata with under or over 50% scalp involvement, alopecia totalis and alopecia universalis. Nearly 30 alopecia patients provided blood for TCR sequencing at one to four time points (pre-sensitization, 2, 6 and 24 weeks). Blood samples were taken from patients before sensitization (week 0) and then at 2, 6 and about 24 weeks after DPC sensitization. Patients additionally received weekly therapeutic DPC doses to the scalp throughout the roughly 23-week study period.

What the authors observed across the whole study: DPC sensitization did not change the number of TCRs with a frequency above 1 in 1000, and there was no evidence of changes in global repertoire structure. Patch test score was positively correlated with the number of PT1 expanded TCRs, with significance at thresholds 8, 16 and 32 but not at 4. Significantly more large CDR3 similarity clusters were formed by expanded TCRs than by pre-sensitization or healthy control sets, consistent with antigen-driven responses. Alopecia, a presumed autoimmune disease, was present in all patients, so the immune response of the patients might differ from that of healthy individuals. Repeated subsampling changed both the strength of the expansion versus patch-test correlation and the threshold at which that correlation became significant.

The CDR3 goes from the cysteine to the phenylalanine over 15 residues. CDR3 DNA is the only sequence kept; it has 45 bases, read in frame from the first base. CDR1 and CDR2 are drawn from the germline V gene (reference sequence): DFQATT, SNEGSKA. Between the V and J ends, shortened by 5 bases and 7 bases respectively, the junction contains 24 bases. This clonotype was obtained from a woman aged 45-60 years with alopecia areata. Some clones in this sample may be carry-over from other donors' samples. Specimen: whole blood, collected in connection with sensitization to the hapten diphenylcyclopropenone (DPC). The chain is made from TRBV20-1 and TRBJ2-7; the best D guess is TRBD1, with 6 bases matching. The encoded CDR3 is CSAYRTVREPKEQYF. The nucleotide sequence reads as follows: TGCAGTGCTTACAGGACAGTTCGGGAACCTAAGGAGCAGTACTTC.